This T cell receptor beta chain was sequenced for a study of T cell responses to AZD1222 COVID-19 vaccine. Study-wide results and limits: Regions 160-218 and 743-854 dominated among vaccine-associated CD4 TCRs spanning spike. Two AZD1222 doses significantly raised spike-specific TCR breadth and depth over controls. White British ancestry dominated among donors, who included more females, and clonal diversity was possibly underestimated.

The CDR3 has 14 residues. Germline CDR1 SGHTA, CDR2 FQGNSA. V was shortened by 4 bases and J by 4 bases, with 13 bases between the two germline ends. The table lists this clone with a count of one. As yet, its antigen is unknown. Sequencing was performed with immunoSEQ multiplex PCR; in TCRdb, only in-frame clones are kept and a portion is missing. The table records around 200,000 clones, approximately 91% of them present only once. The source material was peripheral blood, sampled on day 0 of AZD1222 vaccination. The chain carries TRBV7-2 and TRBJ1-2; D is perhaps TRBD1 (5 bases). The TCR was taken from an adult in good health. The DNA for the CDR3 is TGTGCCAGCAGCTCGACAGTTGGGGCCTATGGCTACACCTTC. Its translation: CASSSTVGAYGYTF.